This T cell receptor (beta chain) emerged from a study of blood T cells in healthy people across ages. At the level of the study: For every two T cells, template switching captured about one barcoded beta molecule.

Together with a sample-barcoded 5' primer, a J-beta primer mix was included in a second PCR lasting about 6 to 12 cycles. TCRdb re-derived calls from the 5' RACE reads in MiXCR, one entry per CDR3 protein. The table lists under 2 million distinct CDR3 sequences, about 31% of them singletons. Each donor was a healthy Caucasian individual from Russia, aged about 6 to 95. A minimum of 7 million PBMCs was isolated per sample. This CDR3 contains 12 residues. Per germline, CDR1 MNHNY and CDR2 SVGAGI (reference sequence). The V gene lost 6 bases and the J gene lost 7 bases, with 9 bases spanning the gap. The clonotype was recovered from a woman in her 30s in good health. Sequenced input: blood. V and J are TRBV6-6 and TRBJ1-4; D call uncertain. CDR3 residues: CASSPPSEKLFF. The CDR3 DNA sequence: TGTGCCAGCAGCCCCCCAAGTGAAAAACTGTTTTTT.